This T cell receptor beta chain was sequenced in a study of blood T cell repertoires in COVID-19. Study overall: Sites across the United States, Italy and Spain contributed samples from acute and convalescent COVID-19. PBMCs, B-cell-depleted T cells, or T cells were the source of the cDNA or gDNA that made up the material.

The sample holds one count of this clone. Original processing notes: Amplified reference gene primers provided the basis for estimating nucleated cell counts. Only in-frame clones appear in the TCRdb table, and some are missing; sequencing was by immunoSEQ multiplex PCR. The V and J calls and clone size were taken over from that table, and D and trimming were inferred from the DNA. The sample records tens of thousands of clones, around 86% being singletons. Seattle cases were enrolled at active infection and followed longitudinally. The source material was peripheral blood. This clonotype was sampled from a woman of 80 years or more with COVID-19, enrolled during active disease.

The CDR3 DNA follows: TGTGCCAGCAGCTTAGGGACAGGCTTCAGTGAGCAGTTCTTC. Translation: CASSLGTGFSEQFF. This chain joins TRBV7-3 and TRBJ2-1; 8 bases line up with TRBD1. CDR3 length: 14 residues. Germline V lookup: CDR1 SGHTA, CDR2 FQGTGA. The junction had 6 bases not matched to a gene; V was cut back by 2 bases and J by 9 bases.